This T cell receptor beta chain is drawn from a study of T cell changes during pregnancy in multiple sclerosis. This CDR3 is 16 amino acids long. After removal of 0 bases from V and 9 bases from J, the junction contained 7 bases not matched to a gene. CDR1 is SGHNT, CDR2 YYREEE, per germline (reference sequence). The data were produced by immunoSEQ multiplex PCR, yet TCRdb's version contains in-frame clones alone and is incomplete. The profile shows 60,000 to 90,000 clones, about 89% of them singletons. The material was peripheral blood, obtained before pregnancy. This TCR was sampled from a female donor with multiple sclerosis, enrolled in a pregnancy study. V gene TRBV5-4 combines with J gene TRBJ2-1, with 12 bases lining up with TRBD2. The CDR3 loop is CASSLGVVGLAGEQFF. CDR3 coding DNA: TGTGCCAGCAGCTTGGGGGTAGTGGGACTAGCGGGTGAGCAGTTCTTC.